One sample yielded the 4 T cell receptor beta chains listed below, sequenced in a study of identical twins. TCRdb called the 5' RACE reads again in MiXCR, with one record for every CDR3 protein. The sample includes 450,000 to 650,000 distinct CDR3 sequences, roughly 9.5% of them seen just once. This sample also belongs to another study, concerning yellow fever vaccine responses in identical twins.

Specimen: PBMCs. The receptors here all came from a woman aged 18 to 35 in good health.

This clonotype was observed many times. The rearrangement uses TRBV10-3 and TRBJ2-5; 9 nucleotides match TRBD1. Germline V gene sequence: CDR1 ENHRY, CDR2 SYGVKD. The CDR3 has 15 residues. Unmatched junction bases numbered 6, after V lost 3 bases and J lost 4 bases. The CDR3 region has the DNA TGTGCCATCAGTGAAACAGGGGGCCAGGGAGAGACCCAGTACTTC. Protein: CAISETGGQGETQYF.

A few counts support this clonotype. The chain couples TRBV6-1 to TRBJ2-5, with 8 bases aligning to TRBD2. V lost 2 bases, J lost 0 bases, and 5 bases stayed unmatched. Germline V CDR1 and CDR2: MNHNS, SASEGT. The CDR3 runs 16 residues. The CDR3 sequence is CASSESSGGYQETQYF. The CDR3 nucleotides are TGTGCCAGCAGTGAAAGCTCGGGGGGGTACCAAGAGACCCAGTACTTC.

This clonotype was found a few times. The rearrangement joins TRBV11-3 to TRBJ2-1; the D is unclear. Trimming stripped 2 bases from V and 7 bases from J, with 12 bases between. Germline loops: CDR1 SGHNT, CDR2 YENEEA. CDR3 length equals 14 residues. CDR3 loop: CASSLRLGLNEQFF. CDR3 bases: TGTGCCAGCAGCTTAAGGCTAGGTCTTAATGAGCAGTTCTTC.

This clonotype was seen at least ten times. The chain joins TRBV10-3 to TRBJ2-7; 7 bases match TRBD1. The V gene's germline CDR1 is ENHRY and CDR2 SYGVKD. The CDR3 runs to 16 residues. V gave up 3 bases and J gave up 3 bases; unmatched junction bases: 11. As DNA, the CDR3 is TGTGCCATCAGTGACCAAACCCGGGACAGTAACTACGAGCAGTACTTC. Translation gives CAISDQTRDSNYEQYF.